This is a list of T cell receptor beta chains from one sample in a study of T cell repertoires in cytomegalovirus infection. A single record per CDR3 protein comes from TCRdb applying MiXCR to the reads. The profile shows just under 550,000 distinct CDR3 sequences, around 27% of them singletons. Sequenced input: PBMCs. The receptors shown here come from a human donor in good health (CMV status not recorded). Some clones in this sample may be carry-over from other donors' samples. The CDR3 runs from the conserved cysteine through the conserved F or W.

CDR3 length | J gene | V gene | CDR3 protein
15 | TRBJ2-1 | TRBV20-1 | CSAVPVPSSYNEQFF
13 | TRBJ1-2 | TRBV12-3/TRBV12-4 | CASNRGGTYGYTF
15 | TRBJ1-1 | TRBV4-3 | CASSQSSGGWTEAFF
15 | TRBJ1-6 | TRBV7-9 | CASSSRTAANSPLHF
13 | TRBJ1-4 | TRBV7-6 | CASSPYSNEKLFF
14 | TRBJ2-3 | TRBV7-2 | CASSPERVTDTQYF
21 | TRBJ2-5 | TRBV29-1 | CSVEENPALALASGRRETEYF
13 | TRBJ1-4 | TRBV29-1 | CSVFGQSNEKLFF
14 | TRBJ1-2 | TRBV5-1 | CASSWDGPNYGYTF
16 | TRBJ2-5 | TRBV27 | CASTPVAGVAVETQYF
14 | TRBJ2-7 | TRBV6-2/TRBV6-3 | CASSYRTGLLEQYF
16 | TRBJ2-3 | TRBV11-2 | CASSPILGQGFYTQYF
15 | TRBJ1-3 | TRBV14 | CASSQDLFSGNTIYF
13 | TRBJ2-7 | TRBV19 | CASSGTGKGEQYF
17 | TRBJ2-3 | TRBV29-1 | CSVEDPLAGGHGDTQYF
14 | TRBJ1-2 | TRBV7-2 | CASSRGPLNYGYTF
15 | TRBJ2-7 | TRBV7-6 | CASSLGLAGVPEQYF
16 | TRBJ2-7 | TRBV7-2 | CASSLGFRAGGHEQYF
13 | TRBJ2-5 | TRBV6-1 | CASVKEVQETQYF
16 | TRBJ1-5 | TRBV28 | CASSLPQGSGNQPQHF
14 | TRBJ2-1 | TRBV5-1 | CASGTSPTYNEQFF
15 | TRBJ1-4 | TRBV5-8 | CASSPGTDFNEKLFF
15 | TRBJ2-6 | TRBV7-9 | CASSLDPAGANVLTF
13 | TRBJ2-1 | TRBV28 | CASSPRTSGEQFF
16 | TRBJ2-3 | TRBV7-6 | CASSTGQGSGTDTQYF
16 | TRBJ1-4 | TRBV11-3 | CASSFAGPGANEKLFF
13 | TRBJ1-1 | TRBV12-3/TRBV12-4 | CASRSGMNTEAFF
18 | TRBJ2-3 | TRBV11-2 | CASSSLASRLQRTDTQYF
18 | TRBJ2-7 | TRBV3-1 | CASSQDSLAGGGVYEQYF